This T cell receptor (beta chain) was recorded in a study of control samples from healthy donors and cancer patients. Germline V gene lookup returns CDR1 SGDLS and CDR2 YYNGEE. V gave up 2 bases and J gave up 7 bases; unmatched junction bases: 16. The CDR3 length is 18 residues. Here immunoSEQ multiplex PCR was the method, and the copy in TCRdb shows in-frame clones only, minus some. The sample yields roughly 170,000 clones, more than 90% seen once. The chain links TRBV9 to TRBJ2-1, with 9 positions matching TRBD2. The receptor was isolated from a woman aged 40 to 50 in good health. Source material: blood. CDR3 residues: CASSVPTERRGGPNEQFF. DNA of the CDR3: TGTGCCAGCAGCGTTCCCACGGAGAGGCGGGGGGGCCCGAATGAGCAGTTCTTC.